One sample yielded the 8 T cell receptor beta chains listed below, sequenced in a study of CD8+CD57+ T cells in acquired aplastic anemia listed by TCRdb under 2018. TCRdb records Illumina HiSeq 2000 as the sequencer. Genomic DNA served as template for TCR beta VDJ combination and CDR3 sequence profiling. TCRdb handled the public reads itself, with Q25 trimming in fastp and clone calling in MiXCR, and kept productive beta chains. Entries that share a CDR3 protein sequence are merged under the most common genes and DNA. This sample is represented by about 190,000 distinct CDR3 sequences; 64% of them were singletons. The top ten clonotypes cover about half of the sample. The sequenced sample was sorted CD4+, CD8+, or CD8+CD57+ T cells (not recorded which) from PBMCs. Receptors originate from a human donor with severe aplastic anemia or a healthy control (not recorded which).

J is TRBJ1-5 and V is TRBV20-1, with no clear D. CDR1 DFQATT and CDR2 SNEGSKA come from the germline V gene (reference sequence). CDR3 length: 14 residues. Trimming stripped 3 bases from V and 0 bases from J, with 9 bases between. This chain's CDR3 is CSARFSGSNQPQHF. The CDR3, as DNA: TGCAGTGCTAGGTTTTCAGGTAGCAATCAGCCCCAGCATTTT.

The chain carries TRBV7-9 and TRBJ2-2, with 8 bases aligning to TRBD2. Per the germline V gene, CDR1 is SEHNR and CDR2 is FQNEAQ (reference sequence). This CDR3 is 15 amino acids long. Trimming removed 3 bases from V and 6 bases from J; junction bases left unmatched: 6. The DNA for the CDR3 is TGTGCCAGCAGCTTTAGCGGGAAGCTCGCCGGGGAGCTGTTTTTT. Its translation is CASSFSGKLAGELFF.

The chain links TRBV6-5 to TRBJ2-7, with 9 bases fitting TRBD1. The CDR3 contains 13 residues. CDR1 MNHEY and CDR2 SVGAGI come from the germline V gene. The ends lost 5 bases at V and 7 bases at J; junction bases unmatched: 6. The CDR3 loop reads CASSIGQGWEQYF. The DNA for the CDR3 is TGTGCCAGCAGTATAGGACAGGGGTGGGAGCAGTACTTC.

This clonotype was seen many times. This chain links TRBV10-3 with TRBJ2-1; 9 bases match TRBD1. The CDR3 has 13 amino acids. The ends lost 11 bases at V and 5 bases at J; junction bases unmatched: 7. CDR1 ENHRY and CDR2 SYGVKD come from the germline V gene. CDR3 nucleotide sequence: TGTGCCTTGAGGACAGGGGACGACAATGAGCAGTTCTTC. Its translation: CALRTGDDNEQFF.

The chain recombines TRBV24-1 with TRBJ2-5, with 8 bases aligning to TRBD1. The CDR3 runs to 17 residues. With 3 bases clipped from V and 4 bases from J, the junction kept 12 bases outside the gene matches. CDR1 and CDR2 from the germline V gene are KGHDR and SFDVKD. The CDR3 loop is CATSDPLPRTGRETQYF. The CDR3 nucleotides are TGTGCCACCAGTGATCCCCTCCCCAGGACAGGGCGAGAGACCCAGTACTTC.

The chain combines TRBV19 with TRBJ1-2; possibly TRBD1 for D (6 bases). This CDR3 comprises 15 residues. Germline V CDR1 and CDR2: LNHDA, SQIVND (reference sequence). V was clipped by 6 bases and J by 5 bases, with 19 bases between them. CDR3 nucleotides: TGTGCCAGTAGGAGTACAGGGTATAGTAGGTATGGCTACACCTTC. It translates to CASRSTGYSRYGYTF.

Ten or more counts support this clonotype. DNA for the CDR3: TGTGCCAGCAGTTTACCCCTTACGACAGAGACCCAGTACTTC. Translating gives CASSLPLTTETQYF. V is TRBV12-3 or TRBV12-4 and J is TRBJ2-5; no reliable D call. V was trimmed by 2 bases and J by 4 bases, leaving 11 bases between them. This CDR3 contains 14 residues.

The rearrangement joins TRBV19 to TRBJ1-5; the D gene is possibly TRBD1 (5 bases). The V gene lost 8 bases and the J gene lost 2 bases, with 16 bases spanning the gap. Germline V gives CDR1 LNHDA, CDR2 SQIVND (reference sequence). The CDR3 consists of 15 residues. The CDR3 protein is CASSVRVGGNQPQHF. The CDR3 DNA reads as TGTGCCAGTTCAGTCAGGGTTGGTGGCAATCAGCCCCAGCATTTT.